This T cell receptor beta chain was recovered during a study of CD8 T cells in Susac syndrome. TCR beta sequencing was performed on blood CD8+ and CD4+ T cells. The CDR3 sequence is 14 residues long. Germline V lookup: CDR1 SQVTM, CDR2 ANQGSEA. After removal of 5 bases from V and 6 bases from J, the junction contained 10 bases not matched to a gene. Random hexamers primed reverse transcription of about 0.45 to 1 ug RNA. With immunoSEQ multiplex PCR, TCR beta CDR3 was amplified across 54 Vbeta and 13 Jbeta. TCRdb analysed the immunoSEQ multiplex PCR reads with MiXCR anew, one entry per CDR3 protein. The sample consists of some 300,000 distinct CDR3 sequences, over 75% of them appearing once.

This receptor was identified in a human donor with multiple sclerosis. Sequencing was carried out using CD8+ T cells from PBMCs. The J gene is TRBJ2-3, the V gene TRBV29-1, with 8 bases identical to TRBD1. The CDR3 spells CSVHGTGAGDTQYF. In DNA, the CDR3 is TGCAGCGTTCACGGGACAGGCGCAGGGGATACGCAGTATTTT.